The TCR beta chain described here comes from a study of cytomegalovirus exposure and HLA in healthy donors. Broader study findings: Later genetic work tied a missense DCLRE1C variant to beta-chain V and J trimming. Apparent HLA restriction characterized most CMV-associated TCR beta chains in a later analysis. Researchers counted around 160 TCR beta chains as cytomegalovirus-associated.

There are 14 residues in the CDR3. Trimming cost V 4 bases and J 0 bases, with 7 bases left between them. Germline-derived CDR1 and CDR2 are LNHDA and SQIVND (reference sequence). PCR primers comprised 60 Vbeta and 13 Jbeta primers. Using immunoSEQ multiplex PCR, the repertoire was profiled, and TCRdb retains in-frame clones only, with some absent. The sample has some 190,000 clones; 65% to 85% are singletons. About this clone itself: Its antigen remains unknown.

The sequence was collected from a woman aged 18-29 years in good health and CMV-seronegative. Sequencing was performed on PBMCs. The V gene is TRBV19, the J gene TRBJ1-3; no clear D. CDR3 protein: CASSTGVSGNTIYF. The DNA for the CDR3 is TGTGCCAGTAGTACCGGGGTCTCTGGAAACACCATATATTTT.